This entry features one TCR beta chain sequence. Its antigen is not known. The sample is drawn from a study of cytomegalovirus exposure and HLA in healthy donors. Whole-study results and caveats: Subsequent analysis revealed that first-cohort TCR clusters tended to co-occur in the 120 or so validation repertoires. Reports described diagnosis of cytomegalovirus status by the classifier as highly specific and sensitive. The authors enumerated around 150 TCR beta chains as linked to cytomegalovirus.

Germline V gene sequence: CDR1 MGHRA, CDR2 YSYEKL. The CDR3 covers 17 residues. The ends lost 0 bases at V and 5 bases at J; junction bases unmatched: 10. Generated by immunoSEQ multiplex PCR, the TCRdb table keeps only in-frame clones and is missing some. The sample holds 60,000 to 70,000 clones; 80% to 90% are singletons and the top ten take over 1.5%. The chain combines TRBV4-1 with TRBJ2-1; 7 bases map to TRBD2. The receptor was derived from a woman aged 18 to 35 in good health and CMV-seronegative. The sequenced sample was PBMCs. The CDR3 reads CASSQDRASGTHNEQFF. In DNA form, the CDR3 reads TGCGCCAGCAGCCAAGACAGGGCTAGCGGAACCCACAATGAGCAGTTCTTC.